This TCR beta chain was found in a study of blood T cell repertoires in COVID-19 (dated by TCRdb to about 2020). The study in broad terms: The collaborator samples originated in the United States, Italy and Spain and spanned the acute and convalescent phases of COVID-19. The sample metadata nearly always contained a de-identified subject ID, COVID-19 status, age in years and sex. The samples were drawn from two sources: the first 160 participants of the ongoing ImmuneRACE study, and fewer than 1,500 subjects contributed by 6 global collaborators. HLA class I and class II types, where available, came from metadata supplied by the sample provider rather than from assay-based typing. The dataset comprised deeply sampled blood TCRbeta repertoires from subjects exposed to, actively infected with, or recovered from COVID-19. The repertoires were released in a freely available public database intended as a resource for research on the immune response to SARS-CoV-2. The prospective study material was composed of cDNA or gDNA derived from T cells, B-cell-depleted T cells, or PBMCs. Results and caveats for the whole study, not just this receptor: How much clinical and demographic metadata was included differed by source and by participant, and the metadata was provided uncurated.

Notes on this clone: The target of this receptor is not known. One end of the junction is discordant with germline, which a read error may explain.

The immunoSEQ Assay, a bias-controlled multiplex PCR, was used to amplify TCRbeta CDR3 regions from genomic DNA. From the authors' description of their analysis: Nucleated cell counts per sample were estimated from amplification of reference gene primers within the assay. To quantify the absolute abundance of each unique TCRbeta CDR3 rearrangement, sequence reads were collapsed and filtered. For each sample, productive Simpson clonality was calculated as the square root of Simpson's diversity index over productive rearrangements. The clones in this table, taken by TCRdb from immuneACCESS, are in-frame only. Not every clone is retained; where verified, under half of the shortfall comes from an unresolved V gene, and the cause of the rest is unknown. V, J and clone size are taken as reported in that table, and D and trimming were inferred from the DNA itself. The table for this sample lists over 200,000 clones; over 75% of them were counted only once. Together, the top ten hold approximately 2% of the sample.

Participants in the prospective study were enrolled through a virtual design, were aged about 18 to 90 years, and lived in 24 United States geographic areas. In the prospective study, participants were assigned to cohorts based on the clinical history participants reported in a screening survey and a study questionnaire. For ImmuneRACE Cohort 3, a participant was defined as recovered based on two consecutive negative NP/OP PCR tests, clearance by a healthcare professional, or resolution of symptoms. In the prospective study, mobile phlebotomists collected whole blood, serum and a nasopharyngeal or oropharyngeal swab from each participant. Over a roughly 2-month period, participants in the prospective study had the option of providing additional blood draws and questionnaires. Before DNA extraction, prospective study blood samples were shipped either frozen or at room temperature. Its CDR3 holds 12 amino acids, cysteine through phenylalanine. The sequence is cut down to CDR3 DNA, 36 bases in frame from base 1. CDR1 and CDR2 (MDHEN, SYDVKM) derive from the germline V gene.

The V and J segments used are TRBV28 and TRBJ1-2, and possibly TRBD1, on 6 matching bases. Sequencing used PBMCs or T cells enriched from blood (not recorded which). The sequence was obtained from a woman between 50 and 59 years old who had recovered from COVID-19. The CDR3 corresponds to CASSTGQIRYGF. The DNA sequence is as follows: TGTGCCAGCAGCACCGGACAGATCCGCTATGGCTTC.